These 30 T cell receptor beta chains were sequenced from one sample in a study of blood T cell repertoires in COVID-19. Profiling relied on immunoSEQ multiplex PCR, and the TCRdb table lists in-frame clones only, not all of them. The table lists approximately 3,000 clones, around 87% of them singletons, with 6.3% in the top ten. Material: peripheral blood. These receptor sequences come from a human donor with active COVID-19. The donor label of this sample is uncertain.

This chain connects TRBV24-1 to TRBJ2-3, with a weak D call TRBD2 (6 bases). The CDR3 is 15 residues long. V was shortened by 5 bases and J by 10 bases, with 21 bases between the two germline ends. Germline lookup yields CDR1 KGHDR and CDR2 SFDVKD. The CDR3 DNA reads as TGTGCCACCAGTGGTGGGGCCCCAATGGGGACTTCGCAGTATTTT. As protein: CATSGGAPMGTSQYF.

The J gene is TRBJ1-4, the V gene TRBV4-2; 7 bases agree with TRBD1. V lost 0 bases to trimming and J lost 5 bases; unmatched junction nucleotides: 9. The CDR3 runs to 17 residues. Germline lookup yields CDR1 LGHNA and CDR2 YNFKEQ. In nucleotides, the CDR3 is TGTGCCAGCAGCCAAGATCTTGGGGGACAGAGCAATGAAAAACTGTTTTTT. Translation gives CASSQDLGGQSNEKLFF.

The CDR3 DNA follows: TGTGCCAGCAGCGGGACTAGCGGCTCATTAGATGAGCAGTTCTTC. This gives the protein CASSGTSGSLDEQFF. This chain uses TRBV3-1 (or the pseudogene TRBV3-2) with TRBJ2-1; 11 positions match TRBD2. The CDR3 length is 15 residues. The germline CDR1 and CDR2 sequences are LGHDT and YNNKEL (reference sequence). Trimming removed 5 bases from V and 8 bases from J; junction bases left unmatched: 8.

V is TRBV25-1 and J is TRBJ1-5; no definite D call. CDR1 is MGHDK, CDR2 SYGVNS, per germline. V dropped 6 bases and J dropped 7 bases, with 13 bases sitting between them. The CDR3 consists of 13 residues. The DNA of the CDR3 is TGTGCCAGCAGCAAGTCAGACATACAGCCCCAGCATTTT. This sequence encodes CASSKSDIQPQHF.

This chain uses TRBV6-5 with TRBJ1-6; D remains ambiguous. Germline CDR1 reads MNHEY; CDR2 reads SVGAGI. This CDR3 has 14 residues. With 6 bases removed from V and 7 bases from J, the gap between germline ends came to 13 bases. The CDR3 reads CASSPLQFNSPLHF. CDR3 nucleotides: TGTGCCAGCAGCCCCTTACAGTTCAATTCACCCCTCCACTTT.

The V and J genes are TRBV5-1 and TRBJ2-3, with 9 nucleotides matching TRBD1. V lost 5 bases, J lost 0 bases, and 1 base stayed unmatched. This CDR3 comprises 14 residues. The germline CDR1 and CDR2 sequences are SGHRS and YFSETQ. Here the CDR3 reads CASRQGASTDTQYF. The CDR3 DNA reads TGCGCCAGCAGACAGGGGGCGAGCACAGATACGCAGTATTTT.

The chain employs TRBV6-5 and TRBJ2-7; D perhaps matches TRBD1 (6 bases). The CDR3 has 14 amino acids. The germline V and J ends were trimmed by 6 bases and 2 bases, with 14 bases remaining between them. Looked up from germline, CDR1 is MNHEY and CDR2 is SVGAGI. The CDR3 coding sequence is TGTGCCAGCAGACCACAGGGTAACCCCTACGAGCAGTACGTC. Translation: CASRPQGNPYEQYV.

The gene calls are TRBV10-2 and TRBJ1-2; D may be TRBD1 (6 bases). Trimming pared 4 bases from V and 4 bases from J, leaving 16 bases between. This CDR3 contains 15 residues. Germline CDR1 is WSHSY and CDR2 is SAAADI. CDR3 loop: CASSVGGGATYGYTF. Written as DNA, the CDR3 is TGCGCCAGCAGTGTCGGGGGGGGCGCGACCTATGGCTACACCTTC.

This clone appeared a single time. The chain is built from TRBV6-5 and TRBJ2-7, with TRBD1 as a possible D gene (6 bases). From germline, CDR1 is MNHEY and CDR2 SVGAGI. CDR3 length: 15 residues. V was pared by 2 bases and J by 0 bases, with 11 bases between. The CDR3 is CASSYRQGLSYEQYF. CDR3 sequence (DNA): TGTGCCAGCAGTTACAGGCAGGGGCTCTCCTACGAGCAGTACTTC.

The genes are TRBV5-1 and TRBJ2-7; the match to TRBD2 covers 13 bases. Germline CDR1 reads SGHRS; CDR2 reads YFSETQ. J lost 2 bases, V lost 4 bases, and 3 bases had no gene match. The CDR3 runs 15 residues. The CDR3 here is CASSTTSGGPYEQYF. CDR3 nucleotide sequence: TGCGCCAGCAGCACGACTAGCGGGGGGCCCTACGAGCAGTACTTC. Drawing the rest from reference TRBV5-1 and TRBJ2-7, the complete variable domain is KAGVTQTPRYLIKTRGQQVTLSCSPISGHRSVSWYQQTPGQGLQFLFEYFSETQRNKGNFPGRFSGRQFSNSRSEMNVSTLELGDSALYLCASSTTSGGPYEQYFGPGTRLTVT.

The chain has TRBV13 and TRBJ2-1; 8 bases fit TRBD1. The CDR3 consists of 15 residues. Trimming removed 2 bases from V and 3 bases from J; junction bases left unmatched: 3. CDR1 and CDR2 (germline): PRHDT, FYEKMQ (reference sequence). This chain's CDR3 is CASSLQGARYNEQFF. Written as DNA, the CDR3 is TGTGCCAGCAGCTTACAGGGGGCTCGCTACAATGAGCAGTTCTTC.

The chain links TRBV9 to TRBJ2-1, with D possibly TRBD1 on 9 matching bases. The V end was cut by 3 bases, the J end by 7 bases, with 20 bases between. This CDR3 region has 16 residues. Germline V gene lookup returns CDR1 SGDLS and CDR2 YYNGEE. The CDR3 is CASSARGDRVGNEQFF. The CDR3 nucleotides read TGTGCCAGCAGCGCGCGGGGGGACAGGGTAGGGAATGAGCAGTTCTTC.

The genes are TRBV25-1 and TRBJ2-2; 7 bases agree with TRBD1. Trimming took 6 bases from V and 6 from J; bases not matched to a gene: 10. Per the germline V gene, CDR1 is MGHDK and CDR2 is SYGVNS. CDR3 size: 15 residues. The CDR3 loop reads CASRSDREVAGELFF. The CDR3 nucleotides read TGTGCCAGCAGGTCTGACAGGGAAGTTGCCGGGGAGCTGTTTTTT.

V usage is TRBV27 and J usage is TRBJ2-7, with 11 bases fitting TRBD2. This CDR3 is 14 amino acids long. Germline V gene sequence: CDR1 MNHEY, CDR2 SMNVEV (reference sequence). V lost 4 bases and J lost 2; bases outside the gene matches: 1. The chain's CDR3 is CASSSSGGPYEQYF. The CDR3, as DNA: TGTGCCAGCAGTTCTAGCGGGGGGCCCTACGAGCAGTACTTC.

CDR3 in amino acids: CAWSPLLQGAGTEAFF. In DNA, the CDR3 is TGTGCCTGGAGCCCTCTCCTACAGGGGGCAGGGACTGAAGCTTTCTTT. This sequence joins TRBV30 and TRBJ1-1, with 9 positions matching TRBD1. The CDR3 contains 16 residues. Germline V gene lookup returns CDR1 GTSNPN and CDR2 SVGIG (reference sequence). V lost 3 bases to trimming and J lost 5 bases; unmatched junction nucleotides: 13.

CDR3 protein: CASSSSGAYGYTF. For the CDR3, the DNA is TGTGCCAGCAGTTCCTCGGGGGCTTATGGCTACACCTTC. The V call is TRBV6-6, the J call TRBJ1-2, with D possibly TRBD1 on 6 matching bases. V lost 4 bases and J 5 bases, leaving 11 bases between the germline ends. The CDR3 runs to 13 residues. CDR1 MNHNY and CDR2 SVGAGI come from the germline V gene (reference sequence).

There are a few counts of this clone. The chain uses TRBV7-9 and TRBJ2-5; D not certain. The ends were cut back, 9 bases at V and 4 bases at J, with 12 bases in the middle. Per germline, CDR1 SEHNR and CDR2 FQNEAQ (reference sequence). This CDR3 contains 12 residues. The CDR3 nucleotides are TGTGCCAGTTCGACTGGTGGAGAGACCCAGTACTTC. Its translation is CASSTGGETQYF. The entire variable domain, with the rest obtained from reference TRBV7-9 and TRBJ2-5, is as follows: DTGVSQNPRHKITKRGQNVTFRCDPISEHNRLYWYRQTLGQGPEFLTYFQNEAQLEKSRLLSDRFSAERPKGSFSTLEIQRTEQGDSAMYLCASSTGGETQYFGPGTRLLVL.

The CDR3 DNA follows: TGTGCTAGTGGTTTGCGGGGGACCGGCACCGGGGAGCTGTTTTTT. Protein product: CASGLRGTGTGELFF. This chain uses TRBV12-5 with TRBJ2-2; D may be TRBD2 (6 bases). The germline V gene encodes CDR1 LGHNT and CDR2 FRNRAP. This CDR3 spans 15 amino acids. The V gene lost 2 bases and the J gene lost 4 bases, with 11 bases spanning the gap.

This clone was recorded once. The genes are TRBV5-1 and TRBJ2-1; TRBD2 might be the D (5 bases). This CDR3 comprises 15 residues. Germline values: CDR1 SGHRS, CDR2 YFSETQ. V lost 2 bases to trimming and J lost 6 bases, with 15 bases between them. The CDR3 region has the DNA TGCGCCAGCAGCTTAACGCAACTAGGGTCCAATGAGCAGTTCTTC. This codes for CASSLTQLGSNEQFF.

The chain carries TRBV30 and TRBJ1-3; weak D call: TRBD1 (6 bases). V was pared by 2 bases and J by 5 bases, with 13 bases between. CDR3 length: 14 amino acids. Germline CDR1 and CDR2: GTSNPN and SVGIG (reference sequence). The CDR3 loop reads CAWSPDSLRNTIYF. CDR3 bases: TGTGCCTGGAGTCCGGACAGTTTAAGAAACACCATATATTTT. Full variable domain (outside the CDR3, taken from reference TRBV30 and TRBJ1-3): SQTIHQWPATLVQPVGSPLSLECTVEGTSNPNLYWYRQAAGRGLQLLFYSVGIGQISSEVPQNLSASRPQDRQFILSSKKLLLSDSGFYLCAWSPDSLRNTIYFGEGSWLTVV.

This rearrangement joins TRBV2 to TRBJ2-4; D is uncertain. Trimming took off 1 base at V and 2 bases at J, with 9 bases between the two ends. The CDR3 is 15 amino acids. Germline lookup yields CDR1 SNHLY and CDR2 FYNNEI. CDR3 protein: CASSEVRVPKNIQYF. The CDR3 coding sequence is TGTGCCAGCAGTGAAGTACGGGTTCCCAAAAACATTCAGTACTTC.

The rearrangement joins TRBV14 to TRBJ2-1; TRBD2 matches at 10 bases. J lost 5 bases, V lost 3 bases, and 4 bases had no gene match. This CDR3 spans 15 amino acids. Germline CDR1 SGHDN, CDR2 FVKESK. DNA for the CDR3: TGTGCCAGCAGCCACCTAGCGGGAGCTAACAATGAGCAGTTCTTC. It encodes CASSHLAGANNEQFF.

The V gene is TRBV11-2, the J gene TRBJ2-2; D remains unclear. Trimming cost V 1 base and J 5 bases, with 11 bases left between them. The CDR3 is made up of 15 amino acids. Germline CDR1 reads SGHAT; CDR2 reads FQNNGV. Written as DNA, the CDR3 is TGTGCCAGCAGCTTAGCCCCCCAAATGACCGGGGAGCTGTTTTTT. It translates to CASSLAPQMTGELFF.

The V gene is TRBV20-1, the J gene TRBJ2-7; possible D gene TRBD1, 5 bases. The CDR3 consists of 14 residues. CDR1 is DFQATT and CDR2 is SNEGSKA in the germline V gene (reference sequence). V lost 3 bases and J 0 bases, leaving 12 bases between the germline ends. The CDR3 loop reads CSASGPQGSYEQYF. For the CDR3, the DNA is TGCAGTGCTAGTGGCCCGCAGGGCTCCTACGAGCAGTACTTC.

J is TRBJ2-7 and V is TRBV5-1; 8 nucleotides align to TRBD2. The CDR3 extends over 13 amino acids. In germline, CDR1 is SGHRS, CDR2 YFSETQ. V shed 1 base and J 6 bases; nucleotides not matched to a gene: 3. In DNA, the CDR3 is TGCGCCAGCAGCTTGCAGCGGGGGCCCGAGCAGTACTTC. Translating it yields CASSLQRGPEQYF.

The chain has TRBV28 and TRBJ2-7, with 9 bases fitting TRBD2. The V gene's germline CDR1 is MDHEN and CDR2 SYDVKM. The CDR3 has 15 amino acids. With 3 bases clipped from V and 2 bases from J, the junction kept 5 bases outside the gene matches. CDR3 nucleotides: TGTGCCAGCAGTTTGATTAGCGGGGGCACCTACGAGCAGTACTTC. It encodes CASSLISGGTYEQYF.

Here the CDR3 reads CASSTTGGTDTQYF. Written as DNA, the CDR3 is TGTGCCAGTAGTACGACAGGGGGCACAGATACGCAGTATTTT. This sequence joins TRBV19 and TRBJ2-3; 8 nucleotides line up with TRBD1. V lost 4 bases to trimming and J lost 1 base; unmatched junction nucleotides: 1. The germline CDR1 and CDR2 sequences are LNHDA and SQIVND (reference sequence). The CDR3 length is 14 residues.

V gene TRBV2 combines with J gene TRBJ2-3; no clear D gene. V lost 7 bases and J lost 9, with 5 bases in between. The germline V gene has CDR1 SNHLY and CDR2 FYNNEI. CDR3 length equals 9 residues. CDR3 sequence (DNA): TGTGCCAGCACCCGGACGCAGTATTTT. Encoded protein: CASTRTQYF.

This sequence joins TRBV27 and TRBJ2-1; D is perhaps TRBD2 (6 bases). The CDR3 has 14 residues. Germline loops: CDR1 MNHEY, CDR2 SMNVEV (reference sequence). V lost 3 bases to trimming and J lost 3 bases, with 9 bases between them. The CDR3 DNA sequence: TGTGCCAGCAGTTTTGCCGGGGGCTACAATGAGCAGTTCTTC. Amino acids: CASSFAGGYNEQFF.

The chain employs TRBV28 and TRBJ1-2; 8 positions match TRBD1. Germline assignment: CDR1 MDHEN and CDR2 SYDVKM. Trimming cost V 10 bases and J 6 bases; bases outside gene matches: 13. The CDR3 covers 14 residues. Written as DNA, the CDR3 is TGTGCCACCTTTTTGTTTCAGGGGGCTCATGGCTACACCTTC. This sequence encodes CATFLFQGAHGYTF.